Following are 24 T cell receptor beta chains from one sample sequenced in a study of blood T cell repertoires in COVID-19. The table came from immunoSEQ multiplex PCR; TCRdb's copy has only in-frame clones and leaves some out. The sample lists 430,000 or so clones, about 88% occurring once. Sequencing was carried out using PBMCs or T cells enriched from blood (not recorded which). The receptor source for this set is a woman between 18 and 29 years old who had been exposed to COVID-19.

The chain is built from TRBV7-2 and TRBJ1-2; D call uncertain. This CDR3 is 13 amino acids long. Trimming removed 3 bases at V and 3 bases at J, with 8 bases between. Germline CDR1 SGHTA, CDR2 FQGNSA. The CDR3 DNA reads TGTGCCAGCAGCTTTAGGGAGGACTATGGCTACACCTTC. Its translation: CASSFREDYGYTF.

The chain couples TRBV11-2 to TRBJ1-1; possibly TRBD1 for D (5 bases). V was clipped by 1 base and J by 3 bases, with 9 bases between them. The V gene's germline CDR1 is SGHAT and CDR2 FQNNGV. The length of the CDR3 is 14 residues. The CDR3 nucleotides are TGTGCCAGCAGCTTAGGGGGGGTCCACACTGAAGCTTTCTTT. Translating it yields CASSLGGVHTEAFF.

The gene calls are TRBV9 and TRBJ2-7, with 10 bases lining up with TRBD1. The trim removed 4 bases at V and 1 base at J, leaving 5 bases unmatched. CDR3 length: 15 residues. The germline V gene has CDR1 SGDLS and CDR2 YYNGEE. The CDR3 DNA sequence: TGTGCCAGCAGCTTTTGGGACAGGGGTTCCTACGAGCAGTACTTC. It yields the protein CASSFWDRGSYEQYF. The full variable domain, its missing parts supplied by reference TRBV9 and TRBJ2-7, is DSGVTQTPKHLITATGQRVTLRCSPRSGDLSVYWYQQSLDQGLQFLIQYYNGEERAKGNILERFSAQQFPDLHSELNLSSLELGDSALYFCASSFWDRGSYEQYFGPGTRLTVT.

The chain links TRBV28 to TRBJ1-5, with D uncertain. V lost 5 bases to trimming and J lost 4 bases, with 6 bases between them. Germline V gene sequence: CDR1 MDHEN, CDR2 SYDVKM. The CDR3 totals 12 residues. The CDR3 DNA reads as TGTGCCAGCAGTGAGCGGAATCAGCCCCAGCATTTT. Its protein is CASSERNQPQHF.

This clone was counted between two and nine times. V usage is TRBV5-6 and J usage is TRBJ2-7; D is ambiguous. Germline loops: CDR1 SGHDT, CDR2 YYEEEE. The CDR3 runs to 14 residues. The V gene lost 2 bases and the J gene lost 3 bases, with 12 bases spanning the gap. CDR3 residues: CASSFGSGGYEQYF. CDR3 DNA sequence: TGTGCCAGCAGCTTTGGGTCAGGTGGCTACGAGCAGTACTTC.

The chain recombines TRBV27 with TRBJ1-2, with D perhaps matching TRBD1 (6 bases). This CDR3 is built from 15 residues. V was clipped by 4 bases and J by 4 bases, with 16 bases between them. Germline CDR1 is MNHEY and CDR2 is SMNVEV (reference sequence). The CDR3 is CASSWGGAGGYGYTF. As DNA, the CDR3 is TGTGCCAGCAGTTGGGGGGGGGCTGGGGGCTATGGCTACACCTTC.

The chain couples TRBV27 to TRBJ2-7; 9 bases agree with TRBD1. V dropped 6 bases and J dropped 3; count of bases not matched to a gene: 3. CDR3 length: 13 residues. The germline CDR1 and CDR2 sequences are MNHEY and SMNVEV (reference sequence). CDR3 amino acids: CASRRQGGYEQYF. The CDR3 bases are TGTGCCAGCAGAAGACAGGGGGGCTACGAGCAGTACTTC.

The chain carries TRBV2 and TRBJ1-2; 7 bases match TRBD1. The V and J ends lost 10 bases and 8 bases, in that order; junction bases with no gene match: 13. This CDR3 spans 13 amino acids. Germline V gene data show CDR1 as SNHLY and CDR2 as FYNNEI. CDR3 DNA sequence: TGTGCCATCCCCCCCAGGGGGATCGCGGGCTACACCTTC. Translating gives CAIPPRGIAGYTF.

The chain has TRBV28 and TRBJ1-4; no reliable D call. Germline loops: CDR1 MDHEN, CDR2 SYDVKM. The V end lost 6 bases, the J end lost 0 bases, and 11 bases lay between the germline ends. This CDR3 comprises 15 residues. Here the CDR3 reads CASREGSATNEKLFF. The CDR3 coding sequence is TGTGCCAGCAGGGAGGGTAGCGCAACTAATGAAAAACTGTTTTTT.

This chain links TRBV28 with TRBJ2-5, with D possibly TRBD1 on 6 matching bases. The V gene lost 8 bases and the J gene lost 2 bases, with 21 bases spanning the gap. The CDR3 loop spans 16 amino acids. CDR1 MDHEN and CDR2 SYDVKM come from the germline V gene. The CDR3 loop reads CASPSASTGSQETQYF. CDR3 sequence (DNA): TGTGCCAGCCCGTCCGCATCCACAGGGAGTCAAGAGACCCAGTACTTC.

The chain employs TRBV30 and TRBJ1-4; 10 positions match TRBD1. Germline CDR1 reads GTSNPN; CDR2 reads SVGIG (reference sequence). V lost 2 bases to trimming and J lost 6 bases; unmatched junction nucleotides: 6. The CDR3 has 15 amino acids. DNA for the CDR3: TGTGCCTGGAGTTTAGGGACAGGGGCCGATGAAAAACTGTTTTTT. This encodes CAWSLGTGADEKLFF.

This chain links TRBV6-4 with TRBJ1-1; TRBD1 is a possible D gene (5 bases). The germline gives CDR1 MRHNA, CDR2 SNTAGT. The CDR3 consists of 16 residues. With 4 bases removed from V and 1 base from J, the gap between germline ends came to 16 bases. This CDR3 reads CASSGTTWGGNTEAFF. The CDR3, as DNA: TGTGCCAGCAGTGGGACCACATGGGGCGGGAACACTGAAGCTTTCTTT.

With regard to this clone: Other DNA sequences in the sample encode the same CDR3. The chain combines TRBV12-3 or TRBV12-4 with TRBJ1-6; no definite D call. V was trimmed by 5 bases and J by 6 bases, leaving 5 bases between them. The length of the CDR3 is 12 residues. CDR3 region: CASSLRNSPLHF. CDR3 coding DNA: TGTGCCAGCAGTCTCCGTAATTCACCCCTCCACTTT.

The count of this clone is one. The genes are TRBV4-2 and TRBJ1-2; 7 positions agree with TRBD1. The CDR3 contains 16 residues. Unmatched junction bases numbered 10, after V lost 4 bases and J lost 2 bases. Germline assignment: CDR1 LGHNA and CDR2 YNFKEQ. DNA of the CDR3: TGTGCCAGCAGCCTTCACATGGGACAGAAGAACTATGGCTACACCTTC. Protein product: CASSLHMGQKNYGYTF.

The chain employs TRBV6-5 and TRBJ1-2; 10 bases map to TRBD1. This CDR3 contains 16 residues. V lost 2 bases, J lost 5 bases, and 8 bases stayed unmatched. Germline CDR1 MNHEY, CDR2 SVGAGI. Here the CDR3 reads CASSYLKTGGYYGYTF. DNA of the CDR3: TGTGCCAGCAGTTACCTAAAGACAGGGGGCTATTATGGCTACACCTTC.

CDR3 protein: CASKAGENNYGYTF. In nucleotides, the CDR3 is TGTGCCAGCAAGGCAGGCGAAAATAACTATGGCTACACCTTC. The chain employs TRBV28 and TRBJ1-2; D is undetermined. Between the trimmed V and J ends, which lost 7 bases and 1 base, there was a span of 13 bases. Per germline, CDR1 MDHEN and CDR2 SYDVKM. This CDR3 contains 14 residues.

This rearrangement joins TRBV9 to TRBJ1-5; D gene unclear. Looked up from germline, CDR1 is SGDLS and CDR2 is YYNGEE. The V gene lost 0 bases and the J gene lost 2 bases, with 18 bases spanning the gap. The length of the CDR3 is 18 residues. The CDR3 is CASSVDEGGFSGNQPQHF. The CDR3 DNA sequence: TGTGCCAGCAGCGTAGACGAGGGAGGGTTTTCTGGCAATCAGCCCCAGCATTTT.

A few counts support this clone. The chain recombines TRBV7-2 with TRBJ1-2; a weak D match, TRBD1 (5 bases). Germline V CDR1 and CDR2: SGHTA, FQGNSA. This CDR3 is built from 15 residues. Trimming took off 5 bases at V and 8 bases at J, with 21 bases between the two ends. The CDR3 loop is CASSLTYMLPGGYTF. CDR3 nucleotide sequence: TGTGCCAGCAGCCTCACTTACATGCTGCCAGGGGGCTACACCTTC.

For the CDR3, the DNA is TGTGCCAGTAGTATGAAAGTCAGGGTATCTAACTATGGCTACACCTTC. This encodes CASSMKVRVSNYGYTF. V and J are TRBV19 and TRBJ1-2; the D gene is possibly TRBD1 (5 bases). CDR1 is LNHDA and CDR2 is SQIVND in the germline V gene (reference sequence). The CDR3 is made up of 16 amino acids. Trimming left V 3 bases short and J 0 bases short, with 14 bases between. The entire variable domain, with the rest obtained from reference TRBV19 and TRBJ1-2, is as follows: DGGITQSPKYLFRKEGQNVTLSCEQNLNHDAMYWYRQDPGQGLRLIYYSQIVNDFQKGDIAEGYSVSREKKESFPLTVTSAQKNPTAFYLCASSMKVRVSNYGYTFGSGTRLTVV.

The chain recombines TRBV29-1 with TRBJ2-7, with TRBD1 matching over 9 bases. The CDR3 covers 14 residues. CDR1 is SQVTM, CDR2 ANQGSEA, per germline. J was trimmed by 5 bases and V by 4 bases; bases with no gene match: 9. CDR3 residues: CSVGSRQGVHEQYF. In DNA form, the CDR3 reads TGCAGCGTTGGCTCGCGACAGGGGGTCCACGAGCAGTACTTC.

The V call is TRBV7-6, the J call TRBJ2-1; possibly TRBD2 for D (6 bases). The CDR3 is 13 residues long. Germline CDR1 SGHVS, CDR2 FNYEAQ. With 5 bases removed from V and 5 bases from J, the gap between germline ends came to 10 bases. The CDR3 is CASSPRTNNEQFF. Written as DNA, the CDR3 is TGTGCCAGCAGCCCCCGGACTAACAATGAGCAGTTCTTC.

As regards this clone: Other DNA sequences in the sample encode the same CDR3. CDR3 sequence: CASSIGQGNTEAFF. The DNA for the CDR3 is TGTGCCAGTAGTATCGGCCAGGGGAACACTGAAGCTTTCTTT. The rearrangement uses TRBV19 and TRBJ1-1; TRBD1 is a possible D gene (5 bases). The CDR3 runs to 14 residues. CDR1 and CDR2 (germline): LNHDA, SQIVND (reference sequence). Trimming removed 3 bases from V and 1 base from J, with 9 bases in between.

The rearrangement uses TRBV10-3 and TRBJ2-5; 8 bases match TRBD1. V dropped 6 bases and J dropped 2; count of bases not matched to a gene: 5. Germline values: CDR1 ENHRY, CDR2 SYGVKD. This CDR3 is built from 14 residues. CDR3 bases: TGTGCCATCAGGGAAGGACAGGGTCAAGAGACCCAGTACTTC. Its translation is CAIREGQGQETQYF.

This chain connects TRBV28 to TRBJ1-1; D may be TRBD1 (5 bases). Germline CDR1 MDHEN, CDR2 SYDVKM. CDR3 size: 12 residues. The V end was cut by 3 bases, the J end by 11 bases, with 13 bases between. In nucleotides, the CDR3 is TGTGCCAGCAGTTTGTCGGGGGAAAGTGCTTTCTTT. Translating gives CASSLSGESAFF.